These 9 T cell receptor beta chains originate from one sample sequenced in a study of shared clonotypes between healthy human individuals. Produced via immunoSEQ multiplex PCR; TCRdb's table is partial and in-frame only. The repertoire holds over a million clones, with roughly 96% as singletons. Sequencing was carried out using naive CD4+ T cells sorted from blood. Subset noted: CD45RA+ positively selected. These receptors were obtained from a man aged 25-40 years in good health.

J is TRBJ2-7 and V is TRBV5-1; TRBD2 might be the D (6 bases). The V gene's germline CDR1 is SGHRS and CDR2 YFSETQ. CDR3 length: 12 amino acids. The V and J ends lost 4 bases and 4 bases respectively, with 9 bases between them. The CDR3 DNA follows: TGCGCCAGCAGCGGGACTTTTTACGAGCAGTACTTC. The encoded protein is CASSGTFYEQYF.

The CDR3 region has the DNA TGTGCCAGCAGTTTTGAGCTTAGGACCTCGTCCTACGAGCAGTACTTC. Amino acid sequence: CASSFELRTSSYEQYF. The chain couples TRBV27 to TRBJ2-7; D remains ambiguous. The V gene lost 3 bases and the J gene lost 1 base, with 16 bases spanning the gap. The CDR3 consists of 16 residues. The germline V gene has CDR1 MNHEY and CDR2 SMNVEV (reference sequence).

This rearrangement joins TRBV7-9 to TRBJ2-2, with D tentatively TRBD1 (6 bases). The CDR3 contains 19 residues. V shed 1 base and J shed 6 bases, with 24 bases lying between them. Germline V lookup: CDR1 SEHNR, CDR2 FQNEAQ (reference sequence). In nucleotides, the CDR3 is TGTGCCAGCAGCTTAGTCAGGGGTGGGGGCCTCCGGACCGCCGGGGAGCTGTTTTTT. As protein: CASSLVRGGGLRTAGELFF.

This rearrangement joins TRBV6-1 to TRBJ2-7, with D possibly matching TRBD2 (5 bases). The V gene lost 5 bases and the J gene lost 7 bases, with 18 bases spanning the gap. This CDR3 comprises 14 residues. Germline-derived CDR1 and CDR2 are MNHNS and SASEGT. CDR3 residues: CASSTRAEPGEQYF. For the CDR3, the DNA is TGTGCCAGCAGTACGCGAGCAGAGCCGGGGGAGCAGTACTTC.

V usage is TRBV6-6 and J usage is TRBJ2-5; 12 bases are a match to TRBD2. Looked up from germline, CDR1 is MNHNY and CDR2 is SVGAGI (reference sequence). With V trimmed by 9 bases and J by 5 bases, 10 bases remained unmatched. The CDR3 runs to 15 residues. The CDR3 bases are TGTGCCAGTTTGACTAGCGGGAGAGGTGGGGAGACCCAGTACTTC. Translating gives CASLTSGRGGETQYF.

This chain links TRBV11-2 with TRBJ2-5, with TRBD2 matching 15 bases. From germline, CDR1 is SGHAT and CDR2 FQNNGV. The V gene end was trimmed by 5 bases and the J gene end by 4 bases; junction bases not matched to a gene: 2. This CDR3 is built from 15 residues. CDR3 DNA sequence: TGTGCCAGCAGCCCGGGACTAGCGGGAGGAGAGACCCAGTACTTC. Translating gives CASSPGLAGGETQYF.

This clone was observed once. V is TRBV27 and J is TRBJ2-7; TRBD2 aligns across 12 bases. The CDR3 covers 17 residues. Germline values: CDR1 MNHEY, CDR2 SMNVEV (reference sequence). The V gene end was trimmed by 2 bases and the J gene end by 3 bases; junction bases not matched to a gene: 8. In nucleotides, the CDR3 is TGTGCCAGCAGTTTAGATGGACTAGCGGGGAGGGACTACGAGCAGTACTTC. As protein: CASSLDGLAGRDYEQYF.

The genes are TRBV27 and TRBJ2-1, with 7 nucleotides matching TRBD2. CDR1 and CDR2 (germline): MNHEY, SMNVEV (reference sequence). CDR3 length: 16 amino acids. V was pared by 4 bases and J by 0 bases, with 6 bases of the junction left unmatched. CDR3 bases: TGTGCCAGCAGTTCGGGACTAAAGAGCTCCTACAATGAGCAGTTCTTC. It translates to CASSSGLKSSYNEQFF.

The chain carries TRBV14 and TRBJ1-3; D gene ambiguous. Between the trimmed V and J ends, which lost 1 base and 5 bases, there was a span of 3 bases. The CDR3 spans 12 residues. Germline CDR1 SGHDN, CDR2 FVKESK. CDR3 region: CASSQGRNTIYF. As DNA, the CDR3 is TGTGCCAGCAGCCAAGGACGAAACACCATATATTTT.